The 12 T cell receptor beta chains reported below all come from one sample, sequenced in a study of T-cell reconstitution after alpha-beta-depleted transplantation in children. Preparation of the TCRbeta library involved a method that used unique molecular identifiers. TCRdb analysed the PCR reads with MiXCR anew, one entry per CDR3 protein. The sample records about 72,000 distinct CDR3 sequences, about 6.7% being singletons. This sample comprised PBMCs from the stem cell graft donor, obtained from the stem cell graft. Receptors originate from a human donor who donated a stem cell graft to a child with acute lymphoblastic leukemia.

The V gene is TRBV27, the J gene TRBJ2-5; TRBD2 is a possible D gene (6 bases). Trimming cost V 7 bases and J 4 bases, with 22 bases left between them. CDR3 length: 16 residues. Germline lookup yields CDR1 MNHEY and CDR2 SMNVEV (reference sequence). In DNA form, the CDR3 reads TGTGCCAGCAAGAGGCGAAAATCGGGGGTCGGAGAGACCCAGTACTTC. Its translation: CASKRRKSGVGETQYF.

This clonotype was detected ten times or more. The chain couples TRBV3-1 to TRBJ2-6; possibly TRBD1 for D (6 bases). This CDR3 has 13 amino acids. V dropped 4 bases and J dropped 8 bases, with 9 bases sitting between them. Germline V lookup: CDR1 LGHDT, CDR2 YNNKEL (reference sequence). The CDR3 DNA reads as TGTGCCAGCAGCCCCGGGACACCCAACGTCCTGACTTTC. Amino acid sequence: CASSPGTPNVLTF.

This clonotype was counted ten times or more. The genes are TRBV5-1 and TRBJ2-7, with 8 bases matching TRBD2. The ends lost 5 bases at V and 0 bases at J; junction bases unmatched: 7. Germline V gene lookup returns CDR1 SGHRS and CDR2 YFSETQ. This CDR3 spans 15 amino acids. The CDR3 loop reads CASRSSSGYSYEQYF. The CDR3 nucleotides read TGCGCCAGCAGATCCTCTAGCGGGTACTCCTACGAGCAGTACTTC. The full variable domain, in which reference TRBV5-1 and TRBJ2-7 provide the parts outside the CDR3, is KAGVTQTPRYLIKTRGQQVTLSCSPISGHRSVSWYQQTPGQGLQFLFEYFSETQRNKGNFPGRFSGRQFSNSRSEMNVSTLELGDSALYLCASRSSSGYSYEQYFGPGTRLTVT.

The sample holds many counts of this clonotype. The chain employs TRBV4-1 and TRBJ2-7; 9 bases are shared with TRBD2. The CDR3 runs 19 residues. Per germline, CDR1 MGHRA and CDR2 YSYEKL. V gave up 0 bases and J gave up 5 bases; unmatched junction bases: 17. CDR3 DNA: TGCGCCAGCAGCCAAGATTGGAGGGGGTGGCTAGCGGGAACGGACGAGCAGTACTTC. Its protein product is CASSQDWRGWLAGTDEQYF.

Concerning this clonotype: This could be a read error, since a much larger clone is one nucleotide away. The chain employs TRBV5-1 and TRBJ2-7; TRBD1 aligns across 9 bases. The J segment lost 2 bases and the V segment lost 4 bases, leaving 4 bases of the junction unmatched. Germline loops: CDR1 SGHRS, CDR2 YFSETQ. This CDR3 comprises 14 residues. CDR3: CASSMGQGTYEQYF. CDR3 in DNA: TGCGCCAGCAGCATGGGACAGGGAACCTACGAGCAGTACTTC.

The V and J genes are TRBV18 and TRBJ2-3, with TRBD1 as a possible D gene (6 bases). Trimming stripped 4 bases from V and 6 bases from J, with 26 bases between. This CDR3 comprises 18 residues. Per the germline V gene, CDR1 is KGHSH and CDR2 is LQKENI. CDR3 amino acids: CASSQSIPGAQSADTQYF. In DNA form, the CDR3 reads TGTGCCAGCTCACAAAGTATCCCAGGGGCCCAGTCTGCGGATACGCAGTATTTT.

This clonotype has at least ten counts. The CDR3 DNA reads TGCGCCAGCAGCTTGGGGGGAGCTAACACTGAAGCTTTCTTT. It translates to CASSLGGANTEAFF. V is TRBV5-1 and J is TRBJ1-1; D is uncertain. Trimming left V 0 bases short and J 2 bases short, with 8 bases between. CDR1 SGHRS and CDR2 YFSETQ come from the germline V gene. CDR3 length: 14 residues.

There are many counts of this clonotype. The chain is built from TRBV7-9 and TRBJ2-5, with a weak D call TRBD2 (6 bases). CDR1 and CDR2 (germline): SEHNR, FQNEAQ (reference sequence). Trimming left V 1 base short and J 4 bases short, with 16 bases between. The CDR3 contains 16 residues. CDR3 DNA: TGTGCCAGCAGCTTAGGGGGCGGAGCGGGCGGAGAGACCCAGTACTTC. This gives the protein CASSLGGGAGGETQYF.

Only a few counts were recorded for this clonotype. This chain links TRBV18 with TRBJ1-5; D is ambiguous. The V end was cut by 3 bases, the J end by 0 bases, with 9 bases between. The germline V gene encodes CDR1 KGHSH and CDR2 LQKENI. The CDR3 has 15 amino acids. Here the CDR3 reads CASSPGGVSNQPQHF. CDR3 in DNA: TGTGCCAGCTCACCGGGCGGGGTTAGCAATCAGCCCCAGCATTTT.

This clonotype was counted ten times or more. Sequence at one end of the junction differs from germline and may be a read error. The J gene is TRBJ2-3, the V gene TRBV5-1; 8 bases fit TRBD2. The CDR3 length is 15 residues. Per the germline V gene, CDR1 is SGHRS and CDR2 is YFSETQ. The CDR3, as DNA: TGCGCCAGCCGGCGAGCGGGAGATCGGACAGATACTCAGTATTTT. As protein: CASRRAGDRTDTQYF.

In this sample, this clonotype turned up many times. The chain links TRBV3-1 to TRBJ2-3; TRBD1 is a possible D gene (7 bases). The CDR3 contains 16 residues. The germline V gene has CDR1 LGHDT and CDR2 YNNKEL (reference sequence). Trimming left V 4 bases short and J 2 bases short, with 16 bases between. In DNA form, the CDR3 reads TGTGCCAGCAGCCTAAAGGGGGCGCGGGACACAGATACGCAGTATTTT. It translates to CASSLKGARDTDTQYF.

This clonotype has ten or more counts. This rearrangement joins TRBV6-5 to TRBJ2-5; 9 nucleotides align to TRBD2. The CDR3 covers 14 residues. CDR1 MNHEY and CDR2 SVGAGI come from the germline V gene. V lost 5 bases to trimming and J lost 5 bases; unmatched junction nucleotides: 6. CDR3 residues: CASSTGTSYETQYF. The CDR3, as DNA: TGTGCCAGCAGTACCGGGACTAGCTACGAGACCCAGTACTTC.